This T cell receptor (beta chain) comes out of a study of shared clonotypes between healthy human individuals. Overall study results and limits: Naive subsets generally exceeded memory subsets in estimated richness. Owing to a small donor count, the genetic and exposure-history diversity represented was limited. It was anticipated that sequencing depth would influence how many clonotypes donors shared.

The CDR3 covers 14 residues. V was clipped by 5 bases and J by 4 bases; unmatched bases: 6. The V gene's germline CDR1 is SEHNR and CDR2 FQNEAQ (reference sequence). Selected positively for CCR7 and CD45RO-negative, naive CD8 cells excluded terminally differentiated effector memory CD45RA+ cells. In regard to this clone: Antigen: not known.

The authors' processing: Without quality scores, immunoSEQ junctional reads could not be filtered like full-length reads. The method was immunoSEQ multiplex PCR; TCRdb's version includes in-frame clones alone and lacks a portion of them. V, J and clone size derive from that table, while D and trimming were established from the DNA sequence. The profile shows 750,000 to 1,000,000 clones, 90% to 95% of them singletons. The material sequenced was naive CD8+ T cells sorted from blood. The chain employs TRBV7-9 and TRBJ1-1, with TRBD1 identical over 8 bases. The clonotype was recovered from a man aged 25-45 years in good health. CDR3 protein: CASSPLTGVTEAFF. CDR3 nucleotides: TGTGCCAGCAGCCCCCTGACAGGGGTCACTGAAGCTTTCTTT.